The 5 T cell receptor beta chains in this list originate from one sample, sequenced in a study of response to subunit inactivated influenza vaccine. TCRdb processed the RT-PCR reads anew with MiXCR; each CDR3 protein has one entry. The repertoire holds about 480,000 distinct CDR3 sequences, with roughly 25% as singletons. Specimen: CD4+ T cells sorted from PBMCs, collected around 5 days after vaccination. Receptors were obtained from a man aged 45-65 years who received an inactivated influenza vaccine.

The V call is TRBV29-1, the J call TRBJ1-5; 7 bases agree with TRBD1. The junction had 7 bases not matched to a gene; V was cut back by 3 bases and J by 11 bases. The CDR3 has 12 residues. Looked up from germline, CDR1 is SQVTM and CDR2 is ANQGSEA. DNA of the CDR3: TGCAGCGTTGATACAGGGGTTGGGGCCCAGCATTTT. It codes for CSVDTGVGAQHF.

This clonotype was found a few times. V usage is TRBV12-3 or TRBV12-4 and J usage is TRBJ2-1; 9 bases fit TRBD1. This CDR3 is built from 15 residues. The V segment lost 6 bases and the J segment 3 bases; nucleotides outside the gene matches: 6. CDR3 DNA: TGTGCCAGCAGAAAGACAGGGGGTCGCTACAATGAGCAGTTCTTC. This codes for CASRKTGGRYNEQFF.

The J gene is TRBJ1-6, the V gene TRBV20-1; D ambiguous. This CDR3 is 15 amino acids long. Looked up from germline, CDR1 is DFQATT and CDR2 is SNEGSKA (reference sequence). V shed 5 bases and J shed 0 bases, with 11 bases lying between them. This CDR3 reads CSAQAQFSYNSPLHF. The CDR3, as DNA: TGCAGTGCTCAGGCACAGTTCTCCTATAATTCACCCCTCCACTTT.

A few counts support this clonotype. The chain links TRBV5-5 to TRBJ2-1, with D perhaps TRBD1 (6 bases). Per the germline V gene, CDR1 is SGHKS and CDR2 is YYEKEE (reference sequence). This CDR3 has 15 residues. The V end lost 1 base, the J end lost 7 bases, and 15 bases lay between the germline ends. The chain's CDR3 is CASSLTGQEWNEQFF. CDR3 in DNA: TGTGCCAGCAGCTTGACAGGGCAAGAATGGAATGAGCAGTTCTTC.

The chain uses TRBV6-1 and TRBJ1-5, with D possibly matching TRBD1 (5 bases). V gave up 4 bases and J gave up 2 bases, with 9 bases separating them. This CDR3 spans 14 amino acids. Germline V lookup: CDR1 MNHNS, CDR2 SASEGT. The CDR3 sequence: CASSAARGNQPQHF. The CDR3 region has the DNA TGTGCCAGCAGTGCCGCCAGGGGCAATCAGCCCCAGCATTTT.